The clone carrying this T cell receptor (beta chain) was detected many times. What it binds is not known. Unique molecular identifiers were incorporated during preparation of the TCRbeta library. MiXCR, run by TCRdb on the PCR reads, gives a single entry per CDR3 protein. The sample yields around 450,000 distinct CDR3 sequences, 15% to 20% seen once. Per germline, CDR1 SEHNR and CDR2 FQNEAQ (reference sequence). V was clipped by 6 bases and J by 4 bases; unmatched bases: 12. The CDR3 totals 16 residues. This specimen belongs to a study of T-cell reconstitution after alpha-beta-depleted transplantation in children. Whole-study findings and limits: Several hundred rapidly expanded clones from non-depleted graft cells reportedly supplied alpha-beta T cells about two months post-transplant.

The sample consisted of PBMCs, mostly from graft donor cells, taken 360 days after TCRalphabeta/CD19-depleted stem cell transplant. The chain is built from TRBV7-9 and TRBJ2-7; 10 nucleotides align to TRBD2. The TCR comes from a boy younger than two who had a stem cell transplant for Wiskott-Aldrich syndrome, so the T cells may come from the graft donor. CDR3 sequence reads: CASSFLFPSGSYEQYF. In DNA form, the CDR3 reads TGTGCCAGCAGTTTTTTGTTTCCTAGCGGGAGTTACGAGCAGTACTTC.